This entry describes one TCR beta chain. These data belong to a study of T cell responses to AZD1222 COVID-19 vaccine. Measured with immunoSEQ multiplex PCR; TCRdb has only the in-frame clones, and not every one. Of more than 95,000 clones in the sample, 93% were seen once. V was shortened by 3 bases and J by 9 bases, with 14 bases between the two germline ends. This CDR3 contains 13 residues. Germline loops: CDR1 LNHDA, CDR2 SQIVND (reference sequence). This TCR came from an adult in good health. The chain combines TRBV19 with TRBJ1-2, with D possibly TRBD1 on 5 matching bases. The specimen comprised peripheral blood, sampled on day 0 of AZD1222 vaccination. The CDR3 DNA reads TGTGCCAGTAGTATGGGAACTGGGGGGAGCTACACCTTC. Residues: CASSMGTGGSYTF.